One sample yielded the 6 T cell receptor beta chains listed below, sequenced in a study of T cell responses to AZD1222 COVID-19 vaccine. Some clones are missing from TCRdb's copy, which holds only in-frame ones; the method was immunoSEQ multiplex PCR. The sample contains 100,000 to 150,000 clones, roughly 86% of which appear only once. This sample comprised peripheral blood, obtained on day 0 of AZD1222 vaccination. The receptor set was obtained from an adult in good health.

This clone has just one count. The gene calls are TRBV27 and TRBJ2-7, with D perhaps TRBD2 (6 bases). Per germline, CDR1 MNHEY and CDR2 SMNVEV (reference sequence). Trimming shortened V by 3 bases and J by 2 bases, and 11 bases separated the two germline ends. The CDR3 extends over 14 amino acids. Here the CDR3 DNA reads TGTGCCAGCAGTTTGTCGCGGGGAACCTACGAGCAGTACTTC. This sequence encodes CASSLSRGTYEQYF.

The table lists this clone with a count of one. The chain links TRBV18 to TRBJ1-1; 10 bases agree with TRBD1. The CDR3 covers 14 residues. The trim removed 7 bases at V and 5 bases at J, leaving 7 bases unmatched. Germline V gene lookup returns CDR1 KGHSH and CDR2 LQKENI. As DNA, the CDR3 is TGTGCCAGCTTATCCGGGACAGGGGTAACTGAAGCTTTCTTT. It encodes CASLSGTGVTEAFF.

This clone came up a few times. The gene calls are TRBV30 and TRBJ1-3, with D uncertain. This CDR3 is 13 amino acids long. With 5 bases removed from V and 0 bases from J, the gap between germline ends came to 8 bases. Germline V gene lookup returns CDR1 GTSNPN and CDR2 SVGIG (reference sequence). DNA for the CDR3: TGTGCCTGGGCCGGCTACTCTGGAAACACCATATATTTT. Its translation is CAWAGYSGNTIYF.

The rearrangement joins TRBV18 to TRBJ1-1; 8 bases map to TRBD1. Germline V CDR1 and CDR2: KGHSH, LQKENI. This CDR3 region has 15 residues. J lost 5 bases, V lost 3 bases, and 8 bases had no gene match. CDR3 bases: TGTGCCAGCTCACCGTCAGGGGGCGCGGGGACTGAAGCTTTCTTT. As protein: CASSPSGGAGTEAFF.

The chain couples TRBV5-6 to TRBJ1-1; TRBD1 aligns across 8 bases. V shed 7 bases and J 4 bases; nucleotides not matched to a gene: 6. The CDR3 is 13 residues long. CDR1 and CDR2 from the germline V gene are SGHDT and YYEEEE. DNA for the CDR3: TGTGCCAGCCTTCCAGGGGGCGGCACTGAAGCTTTCTTT. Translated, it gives CASLPGGGTEAFF.

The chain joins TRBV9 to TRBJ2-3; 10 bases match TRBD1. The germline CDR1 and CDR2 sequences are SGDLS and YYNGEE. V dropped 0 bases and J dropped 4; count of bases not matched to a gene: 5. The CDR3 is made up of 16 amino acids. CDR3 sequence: CASSVVGQGSADTQYF. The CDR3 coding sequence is TGTGCCAGCAGCGTAGTGGGACAGGGGTCCGCAGATACGCAGTATTTT.